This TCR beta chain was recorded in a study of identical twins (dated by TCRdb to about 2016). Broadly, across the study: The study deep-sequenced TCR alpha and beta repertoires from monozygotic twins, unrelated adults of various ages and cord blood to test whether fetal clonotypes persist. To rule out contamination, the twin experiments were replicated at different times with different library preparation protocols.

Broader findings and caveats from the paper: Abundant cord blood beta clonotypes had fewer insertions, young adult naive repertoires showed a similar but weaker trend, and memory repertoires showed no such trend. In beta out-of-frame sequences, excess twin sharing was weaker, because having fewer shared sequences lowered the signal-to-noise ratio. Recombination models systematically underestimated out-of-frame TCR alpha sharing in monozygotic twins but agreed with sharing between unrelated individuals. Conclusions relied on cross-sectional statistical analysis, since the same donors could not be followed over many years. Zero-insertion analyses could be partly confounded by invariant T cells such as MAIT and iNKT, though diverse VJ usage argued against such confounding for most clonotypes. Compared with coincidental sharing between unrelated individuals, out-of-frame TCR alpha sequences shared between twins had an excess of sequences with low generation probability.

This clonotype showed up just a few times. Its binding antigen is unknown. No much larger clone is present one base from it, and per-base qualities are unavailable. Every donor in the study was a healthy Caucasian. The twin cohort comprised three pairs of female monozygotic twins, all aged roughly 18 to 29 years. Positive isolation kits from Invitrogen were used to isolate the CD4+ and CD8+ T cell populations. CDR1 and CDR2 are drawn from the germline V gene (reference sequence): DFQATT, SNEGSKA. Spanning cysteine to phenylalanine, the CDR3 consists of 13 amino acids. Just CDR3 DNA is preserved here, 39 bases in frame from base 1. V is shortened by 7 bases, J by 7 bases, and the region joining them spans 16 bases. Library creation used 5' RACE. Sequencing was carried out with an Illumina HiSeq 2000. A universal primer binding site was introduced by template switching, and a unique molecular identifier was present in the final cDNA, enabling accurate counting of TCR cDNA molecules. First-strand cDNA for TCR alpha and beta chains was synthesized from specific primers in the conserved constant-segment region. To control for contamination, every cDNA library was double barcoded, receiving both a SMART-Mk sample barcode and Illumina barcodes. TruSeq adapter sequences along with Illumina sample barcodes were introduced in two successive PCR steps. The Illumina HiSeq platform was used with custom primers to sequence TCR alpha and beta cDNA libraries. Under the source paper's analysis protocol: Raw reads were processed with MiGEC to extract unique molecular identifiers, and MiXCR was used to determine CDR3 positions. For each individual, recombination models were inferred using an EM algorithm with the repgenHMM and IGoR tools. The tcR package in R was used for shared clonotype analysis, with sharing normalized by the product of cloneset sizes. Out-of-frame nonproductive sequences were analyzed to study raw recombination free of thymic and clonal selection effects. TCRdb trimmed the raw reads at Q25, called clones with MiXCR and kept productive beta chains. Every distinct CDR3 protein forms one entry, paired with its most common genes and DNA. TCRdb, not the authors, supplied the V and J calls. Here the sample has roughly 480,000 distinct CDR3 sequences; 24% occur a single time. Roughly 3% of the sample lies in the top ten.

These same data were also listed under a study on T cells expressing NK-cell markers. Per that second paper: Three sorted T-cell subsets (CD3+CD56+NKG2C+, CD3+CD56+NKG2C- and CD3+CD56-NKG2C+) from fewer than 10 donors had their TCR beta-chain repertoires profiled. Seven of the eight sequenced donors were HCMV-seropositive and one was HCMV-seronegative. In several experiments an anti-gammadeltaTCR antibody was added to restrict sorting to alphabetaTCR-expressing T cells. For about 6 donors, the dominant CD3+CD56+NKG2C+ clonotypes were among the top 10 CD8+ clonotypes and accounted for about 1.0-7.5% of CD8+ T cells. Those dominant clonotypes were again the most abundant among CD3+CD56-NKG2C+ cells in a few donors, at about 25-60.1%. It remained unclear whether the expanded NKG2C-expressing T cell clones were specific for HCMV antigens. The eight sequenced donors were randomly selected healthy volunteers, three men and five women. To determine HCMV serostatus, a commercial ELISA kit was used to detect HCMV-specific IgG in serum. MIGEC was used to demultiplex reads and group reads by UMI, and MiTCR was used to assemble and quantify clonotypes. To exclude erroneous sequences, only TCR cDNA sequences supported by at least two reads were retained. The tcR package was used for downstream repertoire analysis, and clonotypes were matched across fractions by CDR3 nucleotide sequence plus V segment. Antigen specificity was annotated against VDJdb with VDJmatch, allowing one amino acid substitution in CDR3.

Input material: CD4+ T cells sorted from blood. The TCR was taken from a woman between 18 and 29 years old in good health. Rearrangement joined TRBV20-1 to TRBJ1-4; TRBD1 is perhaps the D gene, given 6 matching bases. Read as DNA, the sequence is TGCAGTGGAAAGTCAGGGGATCCTGAAAAACTGTTTTTT. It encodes CSGKSGDPEKLFF.